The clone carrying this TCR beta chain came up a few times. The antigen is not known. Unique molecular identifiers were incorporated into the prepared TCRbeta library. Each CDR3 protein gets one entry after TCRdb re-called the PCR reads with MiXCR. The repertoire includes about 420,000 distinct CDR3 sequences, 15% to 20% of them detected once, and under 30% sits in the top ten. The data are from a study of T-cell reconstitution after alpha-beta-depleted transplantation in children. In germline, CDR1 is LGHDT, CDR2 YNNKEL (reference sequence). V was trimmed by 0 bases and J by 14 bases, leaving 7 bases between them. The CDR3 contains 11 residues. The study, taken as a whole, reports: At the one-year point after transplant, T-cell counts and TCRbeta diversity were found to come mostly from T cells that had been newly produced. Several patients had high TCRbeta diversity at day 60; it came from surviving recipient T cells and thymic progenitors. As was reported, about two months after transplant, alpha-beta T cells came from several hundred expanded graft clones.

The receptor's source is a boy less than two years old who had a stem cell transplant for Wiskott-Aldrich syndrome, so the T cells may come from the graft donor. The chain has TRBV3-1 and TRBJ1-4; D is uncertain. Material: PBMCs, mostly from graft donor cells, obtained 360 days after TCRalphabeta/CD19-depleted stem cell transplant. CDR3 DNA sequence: TGTGCCAGCAGCCAAGAAAGAGGGCTGTTTTTT. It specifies CASSQERGLFF.